This T cell receptor beta chain was found in a study of blood T cells in healthy people across ages (dated by TCRdb to 2014 to 2015). Background for the entire study: In model experiments, template switching captured about one uniquely barcoded TCR beta cDNA molecule for every two T cells. The study measured age-related changes in TCR beta repertoire diversity using deep sequencing normalized with unique cDNA molecular identifiers. The donors were divided into four age groups: young (average approximately 17 years), middle-aged (about 40), aged (approximately 62) and long-lived (about 80). To avoid experimental bias, donors of different ages were randomly spread across the sequencing lanes. For two donors (one aged 18 to 30 and one aged 80 or older), the study analyzed two additional independent replicas of 1 million unique cDNA reads from the same blood draw. What the study reported, not specific to this receptor: The long-lived group showed more naive CD4+ T cells, fewer expanded clones and increased TCR diversity than the aged group, suggesting age selection. Total diversity estimates from one million sequenced T cells were considered lower bounds and underestimates. Observed TCR beta diversity per million T cells fell roughly linearly with age, and a significant reduction was already apparent by age roughly 41. Bulk unsorted PBMC profiling prevented conclusive comparison of naive and antigen-experienced compartments. The CMV infection status of donors was not known, potentially confounding age-related changes in expanded clonotypes. Observed TCR beta diversity correlated strongly with the percentage of naive T cells measured by flow cytometry.

This clonotype occurred once. Its antigen is unknown. No clone much larger than this one lies a single base away; base qualities are absent. Preparation of the library involved 5' RACE. The sample was run on an Illumina HiSeq 2500. A second PCR of roughly 7 to 12 cycles was performed with a sample-barcoded 5' primer and a J-beta primer mix. A unique molecular identifier was introduced onto each TCR beta cDNA molecule by a template-switch 5' adaptor carrying 12 random nucleotides. Each sample yielded at least 3 million CDR3-containing paired-end reads. All of the RNA was converted into first-strand cDNA using the Mint cDNA synthesis kit, with a TRBC-specific oligonucleotide serving as the primer. Following uracil-DNA glycosylase treatment, all cDNA underwent a first 18-cycle PCR with the universal primers M1SS and BC2_uni_R. In the original analysis: For normalization, 1 million high-quality reads were randomly selected from each sample, with every read carrying a distinct molecular identifier. Instead of being binned into consensus sequences, reads that shared molecular identifiers were thrown out. MiTCR, with a Q25 quality threshold and the strictest error-elimination algorithm, was used for CDR3 identification, clonotype clustering and error correction. Lower-bound total TCR beta diversity was estimated with a nonparametric unseen species model using Euler transformation. In TCRdb, the public reads were trimmed at Q25 with fastp and aligned with MiXCR, with productive beta chains retained. Entries that share a CDR3 protein sequence are merged under the most common genes and DNA. TCRdb's processing, not the authors', yielded these V and J calls. This sample lists 1.5 million to 2 million distinct CDR3 sequences; approximately 50% were detected once. The ten biggest clones cover roughly 2% of the sample.

Donors were a few dozen systemically healthy Caucasian individuals from Russia aged roughly 6 to 100 years. Approximately 9 milliliters of peripheral blood were collected from each donor into EDTA-treated Vacutainer tubes. Ficoll-Paque density-gradient centrifugation was used to isolate PBMCs, with at least 7 million per sample. Trizol reagent was used to extract total RNA from PBMCs, with at least 5 micrograms per sample. The percentages of naive CD45RAhigh/CD27high T cells were determined by flow cytometry on a PBMC aliquot from every donor. Input material: blood. This clonotype was obtained from a woman aged 40 to 50 in good health.

In nucleotide form, the sequence is TGTGCCACCAGCAGACCGGGGGGGCAAGAGACCCAGTACTTC. This codes for CATSRPGGQETQYF. The V and J genes are TRBV15 and TRBJ2-5, with 8 bases matching TRBD2. CDR1 and CDR2 (LNHNV, YYDKDF) derive from the germline V gene (reference sequence). Trimming takes 2 bases off V and 2 bases off J; junction bases not matched to a gene: 1. Reading from cysteine to phenylalanine, the CDR3 counts 14 amino acids. The DNA shown is the 42-base CDR3, in frame from base 1.